This T cell receptor beta chain was documented in a study of beta chain features in type 1 diabetes. Expressed TCRB transcripts were sequenced, since all the RNA that had been isolated was reverse transcribed. Samples of naive, central memory and regulatory T cells yielded a mean of around 3.4 million reads. Only in-frame clones appear in the TCRdb table, and some are missing; sequencing was by immunoSEQ multiplex PCR. The sample lists under 800,000 clones, roughly a sixth occurring once. Study results and caveats: Type 1 diabetes patients had fewer VDJ junction insertions and more deletions. For cells with high TCR expression, cDNA sequencing could yield over-representation.

V lost 0 bases and J lost 7; bases outside the gene matches: 5. The germline V gene encodes CDR1 LGHNA and CDR2 YSLEER. This CDR3 is built from 15 residues. This clone was counted only a few times. The antigen remains unidentified. The V call is TRBV4-3, the J call TRBJ2-2, with 7 bases aligning to TRBD2. The receptor was derived from a man between 18 and 35 years old in good health. The sequenced sample was naive CD4+ T cells from blood. The CDR3 DNA follows: TGCGCCAGCAGCCAAGAGGGACTATCAAACGGGGAGCTGTTTTTT. Its protein is CASSQEGLSNGELFF.